This T cell receptor beta chain appears in the sequencing data of a study of cytomegalovirus exposure and HLA in healthy donors. General study points: A later analysis, which compared TCR beta chains of equal frequency, found the HLA-associated ones more clonally expanded. Immune exposure data for these donors was limited to CMV serostatus. Within an earlier analysis, most TCR beta V segments proved productive either about 90% or about 30% of the time.

This PCR relied on a set of 60 Vbeta primers and 13 Jbeta primers. The data were produced by immunoSEQ multiplex PCR, yet TCRdb's version contains in-frame clones alone and is incomplete. The table lists over 150,000 clones, roughly 80% of them singletons. Healthy bone marrow donors supplied every sample. This CDR3 contains 14 residues. The germline V gene has CDR1 SGHTA and CDR2 FQGNSA. The V gene lost 1 base and the J gene lost 10 bases, with 14 bases spanning the gap. About this clone itself: Its antigen is currently unknown.

This clonotype was sampled from a middle-aged man in good health and CMV-seropositive. Sequencing input: PBMCs. The chain combines TRBV7-2 with TRBJ2-1, with D tentatively TRBD2 (6 bases). CDR3 sequence (DNA): TGTGCCAGCAGCTTAGAAGGGCGGGATGGAGAGCAGTTCTTC. Translated: CASSLEGRDGEQFF. Full variable domain (missing parts from reference TRBV7-2 and TRBJ2-1): GAGVSQSPSNKVTEKGKDVELRCDPISGHTALYWYRQSLGQGLEFLIYFQGNSAPDKSGLPSDRFSAERTGGSVSTLTIQRTQQEDSAVYLCASSLEGRDGEQFFGPGTRLTVL.